The 8 T cell receptor beta chains below all came from one sample that was sequenced in a study of blood T cell repertoires in COVID-19. Assay: immunoSEQ multiplex PCR; the TCRdb copy retains only in-frame clones and omits some. This table has approximately 480,000 clones, approximately 90% appearing once. The sequencing input was PBMCs or T cells enriched from blood (not recorded which). The receptors here all came from a young woman who had recovered from COVID-19.

The J gene is TRBJ2-1, the V gene TRBV6-4; D may be TRBD1 (6 bases). The CDR3 runs 16 residues. The ends were cut back, 0 bases at V and 2 bases at J, with 11 bases in the middle. CDR1 is MRHNA and CDR2 is SNTAGT in the germline V gene. CDR3 coding DNA: TGTGCCAGCAGTGACTCTCGGACAGAGACCTACAATGAGCAGTTCTTC. Its protein is CASSDSRTETYNEQFF.

As to this clone: The junction differs from germline at one of its ends, possibly a read error. In the same sample, other DNA sequences code for this CDR3. V gene TRBV12-3 or TRBV12-4 combines with J gene TRBJ1-2; D is possibly TRBD1 (6 bases). CDR3 length: 13 amino acids. The chain's CDR3 is CASSPDSNYGYTF. In DNA form, the CDR3 reads TGTGCCAGCAGTCCGGACAGTAACTACGGCTACACCTTC.

This chain connects TRBV5-3 to TRBJ1-2; 7 positions agree with TRBD1. TRBV5-3 is classed as an ORF, of uncertain function. Trimming at V came to 5 bases and at J to 3 bases, leaving 7 bases not matched to a gene. CDR3 length: 14 amino acids. The CDR3 protein is CARSFRDRDYGYTF. The CDR3 DNA reads TGTGCCAGAAGTTTCCGAGACAGGGACTATGGCTACACCTTC.

The chain couples TRBV6-6 to TRBJ1-6; D remains unclear. Trimming pared 2 bases from V and 8 bases from J, leaving 10 bases between. The V gene's germline CDR1 is MNHNY and CDR2 SVGAGI (reference sequence). The CDR3 contains 14 residues. CDR3 nucleotide sequence: TGTGCCAGCAGTTACGATGAGGCTCATTCACCCCTCCACTTT. Its translation: CASSYDEAHSPLHF.

CDR3 bases: TGCGCCAGCAGCCCGGCAAGGAACAGGGTTGGGGCCAACGTCCTGACTTTC. Translation: CASSPARNRVGANVLTF. The chain couples TRBV5-1 to TRBJ2-6; TRBD1 is a possible D gene (6 bases). The CDR3 length is 17 residues. The germline gives CDR1 SGHRS, CDR2 YFSETQ. Trimming removed 4 bases at V and 3 bases at J, with 17 bases between.

V is TRBV5-4 and J is TRBJ2-3, with TRBD2 identical over 8 bases. The V gene end was trimmed by 3 bases and the J gene end by 3 bases; junction bases not matched to a gene: 3. The CDR3 consists of 14 residues. Germline V gene data show CDR1 as SGHNT and CDR2 as YYREEE (reference sequence). This chain's CDR3 is CASSSGLETDTQYF. In DNA, the CDR3 is TGTGCCAGCAGCTCGGGACTAGAGACAGATACGCAGTATTTT.

The chain employs TRBV10-3 and TRBJ2-1; 9 bases map to TRBD2. The length of the CDR3 is 16 residues. From germline, CDR1 is ENHRY and CDR2 SYGVKD. The J segment lost 4 bases and the V segment lost 6 bases, leaving 10 bases of the junction unmatched. This chain's CDR3 is CAISAPGSGGYNEQFF. For the CDR3, the DNA is TGTGCCATCAGCGCCCCGGGTAGCGGGGGATACAATGAGCAGTTCTTC.

The chain carries TRBV2 and TRBJ2-3; D possibly corresponds to TRBD1 (6 bases). This CDR3 spans 15 amino acids. Germline V CDR1 and CDR2: SNHLY, FYNNEI. Trimming took off 7 bases at V and 4 bases at J, with 18 bases between the two ends. The CDR3 spells CASILDSRGSDTQYF. The CDR3 DNA reads as TGTGCCAGCATCCTGGACAGTCGGGGTTCAGATACGCAGTATTTT. The entire variable domain, with the rest obtained from reference TRBV2 and TRBJ2-3, is as follows: EPEVTQTPSHQVTQMGQEVILRCVPISNHLYFYWYRQILGQKVEFLVSFYNNEISEKSEIFDDQFSVERPDGSNFTLKIRSTKLEDSAMYFCASILDSRGSDTQYFGPGTRLTVL.